The entry that follows covers one TCR beta chain sequence. Its antigen is unknown. Researchers report immunoSEQ v3.0 was run at survey level. Some clones are missing from TCRdb's copy, which holds only in-frame ones; the method was immunoSEQ multiplex PCR. The sample includes 20,000 to 25,000 clones, 84% of them seen just once. These data belong to a study of long-term antiretroviral therapy in people with HIV. Study overall: Collection of the earliest samples took place about a decade ahead of the 2015 immediate-ART recommendation.

Until DNA extraction, the samples held between 1-10 million cryopreserved PBMC. Whole-study results and caveats: Regardless of time point, clones expanded before ART dominated the repertoire. Post-ART, diversity grew, though it stayed under transplant donor control levels.

The receptor comes from a man aged 40-49 years with HIV. Specimen: unsorted PBMCs, collected 0.5 years before starting antiretroviral therapy.

Written as DNA, the CDR3 is TGTGCCAGCAGCTTGGGTTCCCGTGCAGGACAGGGCAGGATAGGTGAGCAGTACTTC. This codes for CASSLGSRAGQGRIGEQYF. The chain has TRBV7-9 and TRBJ2-7; 8 positions agree with TRBD1. The trim removed 3 bases at V and 7 bases at J, leaving 23 bases unmatched. The length of the CDR3 is 19 residues. Germline values: CDR1 SEHNR, CDR2 FQNEAQ (reference sequence).